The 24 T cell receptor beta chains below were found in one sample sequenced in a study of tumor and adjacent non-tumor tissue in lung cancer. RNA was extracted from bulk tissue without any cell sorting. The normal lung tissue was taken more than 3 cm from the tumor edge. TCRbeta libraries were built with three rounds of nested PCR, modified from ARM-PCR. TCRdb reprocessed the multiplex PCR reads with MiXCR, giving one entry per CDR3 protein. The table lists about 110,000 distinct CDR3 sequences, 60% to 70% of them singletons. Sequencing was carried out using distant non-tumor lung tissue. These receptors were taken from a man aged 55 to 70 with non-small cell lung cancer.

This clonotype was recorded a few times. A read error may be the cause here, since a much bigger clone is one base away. The CDR3 protein is CASSQEEGRPNNGELFF. CDR3 in DNA: TGCGCCAGCAGCCAAGAGGAAGGGAGACCAAACAACGGGGAGCTGTTTTTT. The chain combines TRBV4-1 with TRBJ2-2; possible D gene TRBD2, 5 bases. There are 17 residues in the CDR3. Germline loops: CDR1 MGHRA, CDR2 YSYEKL.

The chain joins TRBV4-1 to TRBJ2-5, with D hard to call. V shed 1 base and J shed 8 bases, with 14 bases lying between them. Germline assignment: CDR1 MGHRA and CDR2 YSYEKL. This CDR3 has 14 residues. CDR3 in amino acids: CASSQGGSRDTQYF. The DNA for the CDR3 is TGCGCCAGCAGCCAAGGTGGTAGTAGGGATACCCAGTACTTC.

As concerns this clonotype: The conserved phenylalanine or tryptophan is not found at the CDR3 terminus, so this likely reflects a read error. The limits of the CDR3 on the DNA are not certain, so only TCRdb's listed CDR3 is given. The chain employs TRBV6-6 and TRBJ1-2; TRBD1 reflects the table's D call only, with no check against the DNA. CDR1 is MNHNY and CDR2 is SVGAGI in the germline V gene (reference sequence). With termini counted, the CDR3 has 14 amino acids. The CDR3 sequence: CASSSDRLSYGYII.

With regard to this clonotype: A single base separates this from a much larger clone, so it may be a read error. Here the CDR3 reads CACKIGTAFTEAFF. Written as DNA, the CDR3 is TGTGCCTGCAAGATCGGGACAGCATTCACTGAAGCTTTCTTT. The chain carries TRBV6-5 and TRBJ1-1; 7 nucleotides line up with TRBD1. Germline V CDR1 and CDR2: MNHEY, SVGAGI. With 11 bases clipped from V and 4 bases from J, the junction kept 13 bases outside the gene matches. The CDR3 is 14 amino acids.

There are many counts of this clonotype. In nucleotides, the CDR3 is TGTGCCAGCAGTTTAACATTTCGACCGAACACTGAAGCTTTCTTT. Amino acids: CASSLTFRPNTEAFF. The chain is built from TRBV12-3 or TRBV12-4 and TRBJ1-1; D remains ambiguous. V lost 2 bases and J lost 1, with 11 bases in between. The CDR3 is 15 residues long.

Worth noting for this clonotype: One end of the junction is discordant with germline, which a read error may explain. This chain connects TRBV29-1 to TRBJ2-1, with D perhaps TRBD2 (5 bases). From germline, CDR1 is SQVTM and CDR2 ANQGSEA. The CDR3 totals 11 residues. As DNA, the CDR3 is TGCAGTCGGTGGACTGACAATGAACAGTTCTTC. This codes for CSRWTDNEQFF.

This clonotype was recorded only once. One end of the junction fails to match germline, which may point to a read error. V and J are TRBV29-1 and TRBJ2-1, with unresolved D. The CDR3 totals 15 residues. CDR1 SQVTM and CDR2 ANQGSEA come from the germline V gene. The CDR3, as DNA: TGCAGCGTCGAAGGTAGCCACAGCTCCTACAATGAGCAGTTCTTC. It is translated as CSVEGSHSSYNEQFF.

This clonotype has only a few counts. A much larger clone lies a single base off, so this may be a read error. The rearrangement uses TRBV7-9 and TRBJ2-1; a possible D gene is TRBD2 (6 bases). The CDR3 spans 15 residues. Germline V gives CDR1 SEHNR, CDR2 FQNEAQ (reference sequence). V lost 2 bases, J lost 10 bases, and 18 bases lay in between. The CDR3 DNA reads TGTGCCAGCAGCTTATCGGACAACGGGAGAAGGGAGCAGTTCTTC. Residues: CASSLSDNGRREQFF.

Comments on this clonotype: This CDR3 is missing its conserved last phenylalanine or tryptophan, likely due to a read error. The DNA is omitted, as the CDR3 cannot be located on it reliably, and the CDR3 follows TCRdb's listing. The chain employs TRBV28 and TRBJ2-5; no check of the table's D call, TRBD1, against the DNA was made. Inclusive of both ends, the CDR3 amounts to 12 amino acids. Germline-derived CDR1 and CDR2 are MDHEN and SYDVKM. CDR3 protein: CASSLGGKTQHL.

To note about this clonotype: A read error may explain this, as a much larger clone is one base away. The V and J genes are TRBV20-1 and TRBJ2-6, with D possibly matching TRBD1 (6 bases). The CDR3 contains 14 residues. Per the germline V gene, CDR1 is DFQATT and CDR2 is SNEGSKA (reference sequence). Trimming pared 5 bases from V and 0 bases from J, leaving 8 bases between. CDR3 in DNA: TGCAGTGCTGGGGACAACTCTGGGGCCAACGTCCTGACTTTC. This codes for CSAGDNSGANVLTF.

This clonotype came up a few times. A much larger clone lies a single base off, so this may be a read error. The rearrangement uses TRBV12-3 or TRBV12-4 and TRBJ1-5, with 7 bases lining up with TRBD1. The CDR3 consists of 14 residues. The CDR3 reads CVSSIGTGNQPQHF. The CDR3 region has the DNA TGTGTCAGCAGCATTGGGACAGGCAATCAGCCCCAGCATTTT.

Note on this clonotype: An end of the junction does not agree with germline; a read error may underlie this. For the CDR3, the DNA is TGTGCCAGCAAGGGGCTTCGGGCAGAAACTAACTACGGCTGCACCTTC. It is translated as CASKGLRAETNYGCTF. This chain connects TRBV6-5 to TRBJ1-2, with a tentative D call TRBD1 (5 bases). This CDR3 comprises 16 residues. Germline V gene data show CDR1 as MNHEY and CDR2 as SVGAGI.

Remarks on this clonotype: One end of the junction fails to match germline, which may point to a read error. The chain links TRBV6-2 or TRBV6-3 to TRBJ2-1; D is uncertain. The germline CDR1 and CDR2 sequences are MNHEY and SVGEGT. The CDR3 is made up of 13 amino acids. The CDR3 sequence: CASSLRIDGEQFF. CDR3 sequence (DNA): TGTGCGAGCAGCCTCCGCATAGACGGTGAGCAGTTCTTC.

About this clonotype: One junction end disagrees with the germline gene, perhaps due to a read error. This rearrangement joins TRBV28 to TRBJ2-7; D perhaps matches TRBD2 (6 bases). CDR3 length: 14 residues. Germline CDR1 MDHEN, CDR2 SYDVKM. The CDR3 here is CVSSIGGASYEQYF. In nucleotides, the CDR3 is TGTGTCAGCAGTATTGGAGGGGCATCCTACGAGCAGTACTTC.

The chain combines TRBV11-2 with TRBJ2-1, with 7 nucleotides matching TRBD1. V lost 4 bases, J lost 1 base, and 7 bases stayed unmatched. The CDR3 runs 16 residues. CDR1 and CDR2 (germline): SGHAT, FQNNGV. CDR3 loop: CASSSSRGKSYNEQFF. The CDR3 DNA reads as TGTGCCAGCAGCTCCAGCAGGGGGAAATCCTACAATGAGCAGTTCTTC.

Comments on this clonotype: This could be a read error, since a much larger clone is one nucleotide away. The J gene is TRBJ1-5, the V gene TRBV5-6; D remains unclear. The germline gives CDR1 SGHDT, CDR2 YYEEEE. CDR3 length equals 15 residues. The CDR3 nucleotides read TGTACCAGCAGCTTGTGGGGTGTGCGGGGACAGCCCCAGCATTTT. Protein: CTSSLWGVRGQPQHF.

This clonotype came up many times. Here the CDR3 DNA reads TGTGCCAGCAGTGAAGGGGCCACCGGGGAGCTGTTTTTT. Its translation is CASSEGATGELFF. The V gene is TRBV6-1, the J gene TRBJ2-2; no definite D call. The germline gives CDR1 MNHNS, CDR2 SASEGT. The CDR3 runs 13 residues. V was trimmed by 1 base and J by 4 bases, leaving 4 bases between them.

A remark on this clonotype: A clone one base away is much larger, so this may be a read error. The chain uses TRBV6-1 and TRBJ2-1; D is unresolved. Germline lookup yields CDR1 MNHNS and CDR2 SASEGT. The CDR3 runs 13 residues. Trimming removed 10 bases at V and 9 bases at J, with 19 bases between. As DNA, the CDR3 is TGTGCCAACACCCAATTGAGCGCCAGTGAGCAGTTCTTC. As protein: CANTQLSASEQFF.

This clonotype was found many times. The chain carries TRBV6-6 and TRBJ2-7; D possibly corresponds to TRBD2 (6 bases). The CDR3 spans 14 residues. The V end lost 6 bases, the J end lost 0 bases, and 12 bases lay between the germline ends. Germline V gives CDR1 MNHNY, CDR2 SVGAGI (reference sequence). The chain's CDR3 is CASSSRGNSYEQYF. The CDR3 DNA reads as TGTGCCAGCAGCTCCCGGGGGAACTCCTACGAGCAGTACTTC.

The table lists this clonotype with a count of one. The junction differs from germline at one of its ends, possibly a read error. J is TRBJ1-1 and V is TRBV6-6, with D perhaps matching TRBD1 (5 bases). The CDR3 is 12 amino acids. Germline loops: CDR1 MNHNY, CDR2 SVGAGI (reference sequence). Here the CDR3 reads CTSSTTGTPAFF. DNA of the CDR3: TGTACCAGCAGCACTACCGGGACTCCAGCTTTCTTT.

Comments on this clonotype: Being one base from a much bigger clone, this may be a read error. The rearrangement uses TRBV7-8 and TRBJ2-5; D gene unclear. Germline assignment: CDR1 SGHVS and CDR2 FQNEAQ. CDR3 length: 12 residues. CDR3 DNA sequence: TGTGTCAGCAGCACACAACCAGAGACCCAGTACTTC. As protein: CVSSTQPETQYF.

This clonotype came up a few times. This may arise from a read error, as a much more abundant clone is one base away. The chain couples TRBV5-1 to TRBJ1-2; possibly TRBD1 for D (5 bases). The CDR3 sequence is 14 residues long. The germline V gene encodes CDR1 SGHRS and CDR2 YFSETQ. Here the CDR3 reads CVSSSTVAKYGYTF. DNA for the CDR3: TGCGTCAGCAGCTCGACAGTGGCCAAATATGGCTACACCTTC. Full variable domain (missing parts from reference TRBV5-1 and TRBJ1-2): KAGVTQTPRYLIKTRGQQVTLSCSPISGHRSVSWYQQTPGQGLQFLFEYFSETQRNKGNFPGRFSGRQFSNSRSEMNVSTLELGDSALYLCVSSSTVAKYGYTFGSGTRLTVV.

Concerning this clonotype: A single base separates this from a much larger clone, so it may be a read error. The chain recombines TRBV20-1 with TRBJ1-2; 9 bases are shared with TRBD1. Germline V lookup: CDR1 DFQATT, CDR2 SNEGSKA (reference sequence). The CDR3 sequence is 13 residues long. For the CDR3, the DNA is TGCAGTGCTAGAACTTGGGACAGGGTTGGCTACGACTTC. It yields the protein CSARTWDRVGYDF.

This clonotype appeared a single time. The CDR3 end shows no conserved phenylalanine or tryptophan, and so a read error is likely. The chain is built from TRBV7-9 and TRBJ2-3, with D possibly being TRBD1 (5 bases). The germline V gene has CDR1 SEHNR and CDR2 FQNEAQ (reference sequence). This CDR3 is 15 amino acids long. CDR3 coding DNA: TGTGACAGCAGCGCTCAGGGTGATAGCACAGATACGCAGTATCTT. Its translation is CDSSAQGDSTDTQYL.